These 4 T cell receptor beta chains were sequenced from one sample in a study. TCRdb ran MiXCR on the RT-PCR reads and lists one entry per CDR3 protein. The sample contains about 680,000 distinct CDR3 sequences, approximately 15% of which appear only once. The sequenced material came from memory CD4+ T cells from blood. These receptor sequences come from a female donor in good health, serving as a healthy control.

The J gene is TRBJ2-7, the V gene TRBV12-3 or TRBV12-4; D might be TRBD2 (6 bases). V lost 5 bases to trimming and J lost 6 bases, with 26 bases between them. The CDR3 is made up of 17 amino acids. Here the CDR3 reads CASSPRRGAVQAREQYF. The CDR3 coding sequence is TGTGCCAGCAGTCCCCGGAGGGGCGCCGTTCAAGCCCGCGAGCAGTACTTC.

This clonotype was observed at least ten times. The rearrangement links TRBV18 to TRBJ1-5, with D perhaps TRBD1 (5 bases). The length of the CDR3 is 13 residues. V gave up 5 bases and J gave up 5 bases, with 10 bases separating them. The germline V gene has CDR1 KGHSH and CDR2 LQKENI. CDR3 nucleotide sequence: TGTGCCAGCTCATCTGGCAGGGATCAGCCCCAGCATTTT. It codes for CASSSGRDQPQHF. Using reference TRBV18 and TRBJ1-5 for the parts outside the CDR3, the full variable domain is NAGVMQNPRHLVRRRGQEARLRCSPMKGHSHVYWYRQLPEEGLKFMVYLQKENIIDESGMPKERFSAEFPKEGPSILRIQQVVRGDSAAYFCASSSGRDQPQHFGDGTRLSIL.

The chain recombines TRBV6-2 or TRBV6-3 with TRBJ2-3; D not certain. In germline, CDR1 is MNHEY, CDR2 SVGEGT. V was trimmed by 7 bases and J by 5 bases, leaving 10 bases between them. This CDR3 is built from 12 residues. CDR3 nucleotides: TGTGCCAGCACCTCCGTAGTAGATACGCAGTATTTT. Translation gives CASTSVVDTQYF.

V usage is TRBV20-1 and J usage is TRBJ1-1; the D is unclear. This CDR3 is 12 amino acids long. V was shortened by 4 bases and J by 0 bases, with 6 bases between the two germline ends. Germline CDR1 is DFQATT and CDR2 is SNEGSKA (reference sequence). CDR3 sequence reads: CSANGMNTEAFF. For the CDR3, the DNA is TGCAGTGCTAACGGGATGAACACTGAAGCTTTCTTT.